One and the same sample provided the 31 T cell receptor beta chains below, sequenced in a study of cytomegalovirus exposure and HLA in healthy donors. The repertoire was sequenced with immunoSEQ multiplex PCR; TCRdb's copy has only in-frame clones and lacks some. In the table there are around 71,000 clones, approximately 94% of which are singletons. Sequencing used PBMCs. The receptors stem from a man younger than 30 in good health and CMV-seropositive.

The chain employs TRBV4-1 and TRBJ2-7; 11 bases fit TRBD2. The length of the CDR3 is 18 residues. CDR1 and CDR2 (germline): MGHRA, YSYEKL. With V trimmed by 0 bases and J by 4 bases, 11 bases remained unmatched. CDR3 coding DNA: TGCGCCAGCAGCCAAGAGAGCCCTAGCGGGAGGAGAATTTACGAGCAGTACTTC. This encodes CASSQESPSGRRIYEQYF.

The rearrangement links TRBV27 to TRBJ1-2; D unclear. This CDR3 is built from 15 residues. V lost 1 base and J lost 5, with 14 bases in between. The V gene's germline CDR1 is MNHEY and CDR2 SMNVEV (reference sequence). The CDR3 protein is CASSLLGSLKYGYTF. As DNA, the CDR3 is TGTGCCAGCAGTTTATTGGGCAGTTTAAAGTATGGCTACACCTTC.

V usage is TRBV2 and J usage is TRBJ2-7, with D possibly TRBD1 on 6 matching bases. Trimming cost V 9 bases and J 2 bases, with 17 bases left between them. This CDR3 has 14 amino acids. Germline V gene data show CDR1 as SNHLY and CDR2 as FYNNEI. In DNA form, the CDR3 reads TGTGCCAGTCTCGAGGCGAGGGGGACCTACGAGCAGTACTTC. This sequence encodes CASLEARGTYEQYF.

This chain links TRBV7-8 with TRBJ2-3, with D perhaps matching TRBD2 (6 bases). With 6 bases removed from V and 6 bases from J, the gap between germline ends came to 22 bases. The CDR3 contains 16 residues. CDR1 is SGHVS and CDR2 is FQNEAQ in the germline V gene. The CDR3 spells CASSLKRVRTGDTQYF. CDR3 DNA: TGTGCCAGCAGTCTAAAGCGGGTCAGGACCGGCGATACGCAGTATTTT.

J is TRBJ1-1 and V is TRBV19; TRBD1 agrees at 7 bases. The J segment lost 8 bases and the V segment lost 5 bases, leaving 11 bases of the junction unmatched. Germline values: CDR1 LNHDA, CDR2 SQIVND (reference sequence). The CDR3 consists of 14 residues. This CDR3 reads CASSLTGRHREAFF. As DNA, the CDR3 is TGTGCCAGTAGTTTGACAGGGCGACATAGAGAAGCTTTCTTT.

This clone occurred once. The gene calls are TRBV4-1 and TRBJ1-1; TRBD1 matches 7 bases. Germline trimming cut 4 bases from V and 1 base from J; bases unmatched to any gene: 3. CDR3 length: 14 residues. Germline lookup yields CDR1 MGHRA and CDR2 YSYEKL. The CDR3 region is CASSRTGANTEAFF. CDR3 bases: TGCGCCAGCAGCCGAACAGGGGCGAACACTGAAGCTTTCTTT.

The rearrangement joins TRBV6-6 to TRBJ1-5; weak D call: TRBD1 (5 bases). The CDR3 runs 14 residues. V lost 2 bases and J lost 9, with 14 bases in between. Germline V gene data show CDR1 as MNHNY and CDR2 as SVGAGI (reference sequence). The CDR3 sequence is CASSYGPAQGPQHF. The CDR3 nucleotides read TGTGCCAGCAGTTACGGGCCAGCCCAGGGGCCCCAGCATTTT.

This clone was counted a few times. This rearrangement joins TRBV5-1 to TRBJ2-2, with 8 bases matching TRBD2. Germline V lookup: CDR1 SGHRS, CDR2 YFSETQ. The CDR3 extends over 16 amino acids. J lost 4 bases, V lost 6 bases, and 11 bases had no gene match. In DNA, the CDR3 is TGCGCCAGCACCCCGGTCGGGGGGGCGTCCACCGGGGAGCTGTTTTTT. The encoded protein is CASTPVGGASTGELFF.

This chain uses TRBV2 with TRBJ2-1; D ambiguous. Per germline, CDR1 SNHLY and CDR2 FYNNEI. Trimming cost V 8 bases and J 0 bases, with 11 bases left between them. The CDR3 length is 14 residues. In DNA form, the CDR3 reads TGTGCCAGCGTCTTACCGAGCTCCTACAATGAGCAGTTCTTC. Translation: CASVLPSSYNEQFF.

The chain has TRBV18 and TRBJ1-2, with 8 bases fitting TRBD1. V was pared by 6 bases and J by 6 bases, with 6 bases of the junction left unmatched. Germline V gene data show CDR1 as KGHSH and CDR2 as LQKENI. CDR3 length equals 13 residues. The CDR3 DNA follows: TGTGCCAGCTCTCCGGGACAGGAACATGGCTACACCTTC. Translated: CASSPGQEHGYTF.

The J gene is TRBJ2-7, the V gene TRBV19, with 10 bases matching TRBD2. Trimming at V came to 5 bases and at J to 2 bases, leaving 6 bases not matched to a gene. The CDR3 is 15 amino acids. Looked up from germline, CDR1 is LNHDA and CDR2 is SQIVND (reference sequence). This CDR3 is CASSAGLASPYEQYF. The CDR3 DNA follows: TGTGCCAGTAGTGCGGGACTAGCGAGTCCCTACGAGCAGTACTTC.

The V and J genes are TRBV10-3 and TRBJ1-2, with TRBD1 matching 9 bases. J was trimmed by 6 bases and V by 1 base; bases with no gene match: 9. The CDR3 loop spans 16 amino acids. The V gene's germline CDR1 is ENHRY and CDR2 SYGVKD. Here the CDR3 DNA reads TGTGCCATCAGTGAGTTTGGGACAGGGATAACTAATGGCTACACCTTC. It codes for CAISEFGTGITNGYTF.

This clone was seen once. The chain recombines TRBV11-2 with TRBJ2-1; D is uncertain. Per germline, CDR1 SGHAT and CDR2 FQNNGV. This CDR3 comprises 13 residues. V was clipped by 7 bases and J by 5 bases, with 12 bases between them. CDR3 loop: CASNGFLHNEQFF. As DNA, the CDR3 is TGTGCCAGCAACGGGTTCCTCCACAATGAGCAGTTCTTC.

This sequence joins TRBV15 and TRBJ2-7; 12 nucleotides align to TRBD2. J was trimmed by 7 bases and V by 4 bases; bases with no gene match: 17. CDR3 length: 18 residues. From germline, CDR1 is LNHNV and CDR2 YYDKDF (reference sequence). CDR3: CATSNPGLAGTVFWEQYF. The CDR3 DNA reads TGTGCCACCAGCAATCCCGGACTAGCGGGAACCGTATTTTGGGAGCAGTACTTC.

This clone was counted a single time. In DNA, the CDR3 is TGCAGCGTTGGCCTCATACAGGGAGGGGGTTTTAATGAGCAGTTCTTC. Translated, it gives CSVGLIQGGGFNEQFF. The chain uses TRBV29-1 and TRBJ2-1, with a weak D call TRBD2 (7 bases). The germline CDR1 and CDR2 sequences are SQVTM and ANQGSEA. V shed 4 bases and J shed 7 bases, with 23 bases lying between them. This CDR3 has 16 residues.

The CDR3 bases are TGCAGTGCTAGAACAGGGGCGCTTGCTTTCTTT. It codes for CSARTGALAFF. The chain combines TRBV20-1 with TRBJ1-1, with 7 bases identical to TRBD1. CDR3 length: 11 residues. The germline V gene has CDR1 DFQATT and CDR2 SNEGSKA (reference sequence). V was pared by 2 bases and J by 11 bases, with 5 bases of the junction left unmatched.

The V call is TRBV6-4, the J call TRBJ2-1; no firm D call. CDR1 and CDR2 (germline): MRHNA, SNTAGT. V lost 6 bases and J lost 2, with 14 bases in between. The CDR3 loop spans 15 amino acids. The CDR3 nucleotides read TGTGCCAGCAGCCTCGTAGCAGCCGCCTACAATGAGCAGTTCTTC. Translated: CASSLVAAAYNEQFF.

The DNA for the CDR3 is TGTGCCAGCACCCCTTCTTTCTACGAGCAGTACTTC. It is translated as CASTPSFYEQYF. The chain uses TRBV2 and TRBJ2-7; D is unresolved. Germline V gives CDR1 SNHLY, CDR2 FYNNEI. This CDR3 comprises 12 residues. V was shortened by 7 bases and J by 3 bases, with 10 bases between the two germline ends.

The CDR3 region has the DNA TGTGCCAGCAGCTCATGGACAGCTAGCACAGATACGCAGTATTTT. This translates into CASSSWTASTDTQYF. This rearrangement joins TRBV9 to TRBJ2-3, with D maybe TRBD1 (6 bases). The CDR3 covers 15 residues. V was cut by 4 bases and J by 0 bases, with 12 bases left in between. Germline CDR1 and CDR2: SGDLS and YYNGEE.

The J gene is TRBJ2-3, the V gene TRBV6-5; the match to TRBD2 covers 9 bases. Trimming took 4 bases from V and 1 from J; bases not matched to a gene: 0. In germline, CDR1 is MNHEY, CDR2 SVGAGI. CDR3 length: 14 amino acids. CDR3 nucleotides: TGTGCCAGCAGTTTAGCGGGAGGCACAGATACGCAGTATTTT. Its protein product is CASSLAGGTDTQYF.

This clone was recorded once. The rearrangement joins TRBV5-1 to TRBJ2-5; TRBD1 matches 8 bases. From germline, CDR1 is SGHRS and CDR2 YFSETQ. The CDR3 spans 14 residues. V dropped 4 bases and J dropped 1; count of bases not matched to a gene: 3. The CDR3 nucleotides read TGCGCCAGCAGCCCAGGGACAGGCCAAGAGACCCAGTACTTC. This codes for CASSPGTGQETQYF.

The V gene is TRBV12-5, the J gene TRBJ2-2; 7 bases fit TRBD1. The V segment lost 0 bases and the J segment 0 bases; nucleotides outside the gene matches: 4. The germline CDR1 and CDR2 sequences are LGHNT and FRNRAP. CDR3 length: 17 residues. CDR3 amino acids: CASGLVPTGTNTGELFF. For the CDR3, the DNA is TGTGCTAGTGGTTTGGTTCCGACAGGGACGAACACCGGGGAGCTGTTTTTT. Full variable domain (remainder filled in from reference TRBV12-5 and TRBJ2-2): DARVTQTPRHKVTEMGQEVTMRCQPILGHNTVFWYRQTMMQGLELLAYFRNRAPLDDSGMPKDRFSAEMPDATLATLKIQPSEPRDSAVYFCASGLVPTGTNTGELFFGEGSRLTVL.

The CDR3 spells CAISERGLSPHHLYNEQFF. CDR3 nucleotide sequence: TGTGCCATCAGTGAAAGGGGACTATCGCCTCACCACCTTTACAATGAGCAGTTCTTC. The genes are TRBV10-3 and TRBJ2-1, with 7 bases aligning to TRBD2. This CDR3 has 19 residues. Germline CDR1 and CDR2: ENHRY and SYGVKD. Trimming took 3 bases from V and 4 from J; bases not matched to a gene: 18.

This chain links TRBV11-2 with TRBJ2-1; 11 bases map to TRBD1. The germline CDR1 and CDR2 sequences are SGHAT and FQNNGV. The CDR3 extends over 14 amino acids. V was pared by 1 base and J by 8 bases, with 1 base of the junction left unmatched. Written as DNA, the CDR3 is TGTGCCAGCAGCTTAGTGGGACAGGGGGATGAGCAGTTCTTC. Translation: CASSLVGQGDEQFF. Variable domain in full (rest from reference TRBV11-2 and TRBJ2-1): EAGVAQSPRYKIIEKRQSVAFWCNPISGHATLYWYQQILGQGPKLLIQFQNNGVVDDSQLPKDRFSAERLKGVDSTLKIQPAKLEDSAVYLCASSLVGQGDEQFFGPGTRLTVL.

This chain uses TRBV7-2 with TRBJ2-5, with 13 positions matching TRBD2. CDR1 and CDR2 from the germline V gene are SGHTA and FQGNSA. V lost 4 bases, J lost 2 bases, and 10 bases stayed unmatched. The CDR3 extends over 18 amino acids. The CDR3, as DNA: TGTGCCAGCAGCTCCCCGACTAGCGGGGGGTCTAATCAAGAGACCCAGTACTTC. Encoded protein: CASSSPTSGGSNQETQYF.

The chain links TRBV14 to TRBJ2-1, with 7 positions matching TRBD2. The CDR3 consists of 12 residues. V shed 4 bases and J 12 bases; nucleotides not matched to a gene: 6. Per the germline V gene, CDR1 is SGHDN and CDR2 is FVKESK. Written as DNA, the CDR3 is TGTGCCAGCAGCCCCGGGACTAAGCGGCAGTTCTTC. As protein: CASSPGTKRQFF.

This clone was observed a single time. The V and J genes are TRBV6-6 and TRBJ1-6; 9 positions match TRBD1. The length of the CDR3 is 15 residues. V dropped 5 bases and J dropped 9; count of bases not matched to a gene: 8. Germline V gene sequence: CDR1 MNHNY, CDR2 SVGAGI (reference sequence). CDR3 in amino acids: CASSQETGGGSPLHF. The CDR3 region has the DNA TGTGCCAGCAGTCAGGAGACAGGGGGTGGTTCACCCCTCCACTTT.

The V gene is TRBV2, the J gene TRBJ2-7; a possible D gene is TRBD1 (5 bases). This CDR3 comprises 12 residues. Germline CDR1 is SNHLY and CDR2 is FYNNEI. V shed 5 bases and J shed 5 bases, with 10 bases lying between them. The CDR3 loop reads CASSLDMNEQYF. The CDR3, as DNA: TGTGCCAGCAGTCTGGACATGAACGAGCAGTACTTC.

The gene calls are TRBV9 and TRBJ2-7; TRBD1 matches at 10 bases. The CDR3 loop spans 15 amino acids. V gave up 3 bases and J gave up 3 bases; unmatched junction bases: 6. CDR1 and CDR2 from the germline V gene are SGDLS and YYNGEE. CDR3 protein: CASSERTGGNYEQYF. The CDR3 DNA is TGTGCCAGCAGCGAAAGGACAGGGGGAAACTACGAGCAGTACTTC.

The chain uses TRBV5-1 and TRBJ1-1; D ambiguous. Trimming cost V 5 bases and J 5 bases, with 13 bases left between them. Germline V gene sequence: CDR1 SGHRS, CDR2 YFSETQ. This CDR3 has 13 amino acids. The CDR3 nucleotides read TGCGCCAGCAGTGGCTTGAGGGAGACTGAAGCTTTCTTT. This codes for CASSGLRETEAFF. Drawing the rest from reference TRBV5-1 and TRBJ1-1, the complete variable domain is KAGVTQTPRYLIKTRGQQVTLSCSPISGHRSVSWYQQTPGQGLQFLFEYFSETQRNKGNFPGRFSGRQFSNSRSEMNVSTLELGDSALYLCASSGLRETEAFFGQGTRLTVV.

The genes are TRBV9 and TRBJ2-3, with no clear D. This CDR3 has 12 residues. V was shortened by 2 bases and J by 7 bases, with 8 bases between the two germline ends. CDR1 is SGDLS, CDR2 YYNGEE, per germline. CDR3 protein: CASSVDWNTQYF. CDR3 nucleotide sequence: TGTGCCAGCAGCGTCGACTGGAATACGCAGTATTTT.